The 7 T cell receptor beta chains below all came from one sample that was sequenced in a study of glioma-infiltrating T cells. Using RNA template, CDR3s of TCR alpha and beta were amplified with iRepertoire arm-PCR. TCRdb recomputed calls from the multiplex PCR reads with MiXCR, one row per CDR3 protein. The profile shows a few hundred thousand distinct CDR3 sequences, roughly 41% of them singletons. Sequencing was done on a sample of glioma tissue, nonneoplastic brain tissue, or PBMCs (not recorded which). The receptors stem from a human donor with low-grade glioma or glioblastoma, undergoing nonglioma brain surgery, or in good health (not recorded which).

This clonotype was detected only a few times. The V call is TRBV20-1, the J call TRBJ2-2; 10 bases line up with TRBD2. This CDR3 has 15 residues. Germline V CDR1 and CDR2: DFQATT, SNEGSKA (reference sequence). Trimming took 2 bases from V and 3 from J; bases not matched to a gene: 3. The DNA for the CDR3 is TGCAGTGCTAGACCTAGCGGGAGAGACACCGGGGAGCTGTTTTTT. Protein product: CSARPSGRDTGELFF.

Remarks on this clonotype: No conserved phenylalanine or tryptophan ends this CDR3, so it is likely a read error. The chain joins TRBV4-1 to TRBJ1-1; D uncertain. CDR1 is MGHRA and CDR2 is YSYEKL in the germline V gene. The V end was cut by 2 bases, the J end by 10 bases, with 20 bases between. CDR3 length: 15 residues. The CDR3 spells CASSQRAGKTFGAFC. Written as DNA, the CDR3 is TGCGCCAGCAGCCAACGCGCTGGGAAAACCTTCGGAGCTTTCTGT.

The V and J genes are TRBV6-2 or TRBV6-3 and TRBJ1-1; D is unclear. V was shortened by 3 bases and J by 5 bases, with 10 bases between the two germline ends. Germline V CDR1 and CDR2: MNHEY, SVGEGT. The CDR3 has 13 residues. The CDR3 nucleotides are TGTGCCAGCAGTTATAACTCTGGGACTGAAGCTTTCTTT. Its translation is CASSYNSGTEAFF.

This clonotype was picked up one time. This chain connects TRBV28 to TRBJ2-3; 9 bases line up with TRBD2. This CDR3 is 16 amino acids long. Germline V gene lookup returns CDR1 MDHEN and CDR2 SYDVKM. Trimming at V came to 6 bases and at J to 0 bases, leaving 7 bases not matched to a gene. In nucleotides, the CDR3 is TGTGCCAGCAGCGTAGAAGCGGGAGGTAGCACAGATACGCAGTATTTT. As protein: CASSVEAGGSTDTQYF.

The chain recombines TRBV10-3 with TRBJ2-5, with D tentatively TRBD2 (6 bases). The CDR3 length is 14 residues. CDR1 and CDR2 from the germline V gene are ENHRY and SYGVKD. V was clipped by 3 bases and J by 4 bases, with 12 bases between them. This chain's CDR3 is CAISDGREAETQYF. The CDR3 coding sequence is TGTGCCATCAGTGATGGAAGGGAGGCAGAGACCCAGTACTTC.

The sample holds many counts of this clonotype. The genes are TRBV7-2 and TRBJ1-6; D is perhaps TRBD1 (6 bases). Germline values: CDR1 SGHTA, CDR2 FQGNSA. CDR3 length equals 13 residues. The ends were cut back, 0 bases at V and 10 bases at J, with 7 bases in the middle. The chain's CDR3 is CASSLATGSPLHF. The CDR3 DNA reads as TGTGCCAGCAGCTTAGCGACAGGCTCACCCCTCCACTTT.

The chain joins TRBV7-8 to TRBJ2-1; no clear D gene. Trimming took off 0 bases at V and 4 bases at J, with 10 bases between the two ends. CDR1 and CDR2 from the germline V gene are SGHVS and FQNEAQ. The CDR3 sequence is 15 residues long. The CDR3 DNA sequence: TGTGCCAGCAGCTTAGCCCCAGGACGGTACAATGAGCAGTTCTTC. It specifies CASSLAPGRYNEQFF.